This T cell receptor beta chain was captured by sequencing in a study of cytomegalovirus exposure and HLA in healthy donors. The PCR had 60 Vbeta and 13 Jbeta primers. Profiled with immunoSEQ multiplex PCR; TCRdb holds only in-frame clones, not every one. Of some 79,000 clones in the sample, around 66% were seen once. Study results and limitations: Most subjects' HLA-A and HLA-B alleles were reportedly predicted from TCR beta sequences.

Losses at the gene ends were 0 bases for V and 6 bases for J; bases not matched to a gene: 5. Germline V gives CDR1 SGHDT, CDR2 YYEEEE. CDR3 length: 15 residues. A word on this clone: Its antigen is currently unknown.

The J gene is TRBJ2-1, the V gene TRBV5-6, with 8 bases lining up with TRBD1. The receptor comes from a woman aged 40 to 50 in good health and CMV-seropositive. The sequencing input was PBMCs. The CDR3 coding sequence is TGTGCCAGCAGCTTGGGGACAGGGTTTTTCAATGAGCAGTTCTTC. Its translation is CASSLGTGFFNEQFF.